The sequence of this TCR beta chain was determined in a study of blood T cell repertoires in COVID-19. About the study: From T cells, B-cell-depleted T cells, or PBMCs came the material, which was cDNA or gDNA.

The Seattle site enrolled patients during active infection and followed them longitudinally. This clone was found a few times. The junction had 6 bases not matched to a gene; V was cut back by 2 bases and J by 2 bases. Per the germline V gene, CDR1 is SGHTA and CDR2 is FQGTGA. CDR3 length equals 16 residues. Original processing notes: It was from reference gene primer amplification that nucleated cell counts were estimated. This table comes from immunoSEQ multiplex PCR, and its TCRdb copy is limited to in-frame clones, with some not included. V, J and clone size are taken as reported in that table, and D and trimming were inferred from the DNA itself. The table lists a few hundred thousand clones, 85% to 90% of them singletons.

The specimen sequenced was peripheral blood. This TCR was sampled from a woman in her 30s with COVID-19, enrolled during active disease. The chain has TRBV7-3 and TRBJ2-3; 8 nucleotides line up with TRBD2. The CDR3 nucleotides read TGTGCCAGCAGCTTAGGTGCTGGACTAGCCACAGATACGCAGTATTTT. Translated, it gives CASSLGAGLATDTQYF.